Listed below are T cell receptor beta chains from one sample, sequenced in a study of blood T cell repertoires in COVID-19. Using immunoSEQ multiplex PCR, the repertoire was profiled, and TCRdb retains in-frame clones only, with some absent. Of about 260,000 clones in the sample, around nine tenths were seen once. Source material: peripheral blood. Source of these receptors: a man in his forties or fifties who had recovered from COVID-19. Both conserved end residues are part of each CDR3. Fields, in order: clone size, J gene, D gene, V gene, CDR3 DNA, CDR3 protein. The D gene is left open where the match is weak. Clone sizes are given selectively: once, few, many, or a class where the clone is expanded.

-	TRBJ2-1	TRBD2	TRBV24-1	TGTGCCACCAGCGACGGGACTAGCGGGAGAGTGGGTGAGCAGTTCTTC	CATSDGTSGRVGEQFF
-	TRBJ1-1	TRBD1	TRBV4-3	TGCGCCAGCAGCCAAGATCTTCTGACAGGGGGCGCGGTAGGAGCTTTCTTT	CASSQDLLTGGAVGAFF
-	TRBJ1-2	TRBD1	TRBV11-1	TGTGCCAGCAGCTTAGGCTTGGACAGGGTATATGGCTACACCTTC	CASSLGLDRVYGYTF
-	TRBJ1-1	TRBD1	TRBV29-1	TGCAGCGTTGACACCAACAGGGGCACTGAAGCTTTCTTT	CSVDTNRGTEAFF
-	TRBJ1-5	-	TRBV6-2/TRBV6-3	TGTGCCAGCAGTTACTCTGGCGGTTACAATCAGCCCCAGCATTTT	CASSYSGGYNQPQHF
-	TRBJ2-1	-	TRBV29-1	TGCAGCGTCAACAGGGTTCTGCAAAGAAATGAGCAGTTCTTC	CSVNRVLQRNEQFF
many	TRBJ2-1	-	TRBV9	TGTGCCAGCAGCGTAGCGAATGAGCAGTTCTTC	CASSVANEQFF
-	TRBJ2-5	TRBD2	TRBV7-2	TGTGCCAGCAGCCCCCTCGGGGCGGGGGTACGATTCCAAGAGACCCAGTACTTC	CASSPLGAGVRFQETQYF
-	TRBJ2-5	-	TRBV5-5	TGTGCCAGCAGCTTGTCGACGAGTTTCAGGGGAGAGACCCAGTACTTC	CASSLSTSFRGETQYF
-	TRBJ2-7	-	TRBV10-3	TGTGCCAGTGCCCCCGGGGACTTCACCTACGAGCAGTACTTC	CASAPGDFTYEQYF
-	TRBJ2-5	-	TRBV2	TGTGCCAGCAGTGAACGGCGGCAAGAGACCCAGTACTTC	CASSERRQETQYF
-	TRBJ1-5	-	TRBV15	TGTGCCACCAGCAGAGATCACCGAGACATCGTTACTCAGCCCCAGCATTTT	CATSRDHRDIVTQPQHF
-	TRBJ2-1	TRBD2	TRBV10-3	TGTGCCATCAGTGACTCCGGACTAGCCAGTGGCGCCTACAATGAGCAGTTCTTC	CAISDSGLASGAYNEQFF
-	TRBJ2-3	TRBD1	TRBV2	TGTGCCAGCAGTTGGAGTAACAGGCGTTTCGGACAGGGCACAGATACGCAGTATTTT	CASSWSNRRFGQGTDTQYF
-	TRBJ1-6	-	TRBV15	TGTGCCACCAGCAGAGATTCTCGGTCGTCTAGTTCACCCCTCCACTTT	CATSRDSRSSSSPLHF
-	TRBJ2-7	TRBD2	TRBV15	TGTGCCACCAGCAGAGATAGACTAGCGAATGGAATCGAGCAGTACTTC	CATSRDRLANGIEQYF
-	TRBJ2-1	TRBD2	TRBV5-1	TGCGCCAGCAGCTTGGTTGCTAGCGGTCGCTCCTACAATGAGCAGTTCTTC	CASSLVASGRSYNEQFF
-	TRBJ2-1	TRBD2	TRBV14	TGTGCCAGCAGCCAAGAGCGCGGGGGGCCGTACAATGAGCAGTTCTTC	CASSQERGGPYNEQFF
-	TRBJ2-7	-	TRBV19	TGTGCCAGTAGTACCCACAGGGCAGGGGACTCCTACGAGCAGTACTTC	CASSTHRAGDSYEQYF
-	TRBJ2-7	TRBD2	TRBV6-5	TGTGCCAGCAGTCGGAGCGGGGATAGCTCCTACGAGCAGTACTTC	CASSRSGDSSYEQYF
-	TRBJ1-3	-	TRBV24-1	TGTGCCACCAGTGATTCCCCCCGCAGGTACCTCTCTGGAAACACCATATATTTT	CATSDSPRRYLSGNTIYF
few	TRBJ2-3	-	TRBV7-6	TGTGCCAGCAGCTTCAGCAGGGACACAGATACGCAGTATTTT	CASSFSRDTDTQYF
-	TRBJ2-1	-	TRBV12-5	TGTGCTAGTGGTTTGGTACTAGGGCCCAGGGGCGCCAATGAGCAGTTCTTC	CASGLVLGPRGANEQFF
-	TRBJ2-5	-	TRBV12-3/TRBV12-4	TGTGCCAGCAGCCTTCGTGGAAGCGGAGCTTCCAACTTC	CASSLRGSGASNF
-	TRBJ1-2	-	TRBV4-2	TGTGCCAGCAGCCAAGTCCTCGACTCCCGAGTGATAAATGGCTACACCTTC	CASSQVLDSRVINGYTF
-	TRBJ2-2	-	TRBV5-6	TGTGCCAGCAGCCTAGGAGGTTCCGGGGAGCTGTTTTTT	CASSLGGSGELFF
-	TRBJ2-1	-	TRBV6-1	TGTGCCAGCAGTGAAGTTTGGCGGGGAGAGCAGTTCTTC	CASSEVWRGEQFF
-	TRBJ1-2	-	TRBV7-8	TGTGCCAGCAGCCTGGACAGCAACTATGGCTACACCTTC	CASSLDSNYGYTF
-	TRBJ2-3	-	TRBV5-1	TGCGCCAGCAGCTTGTACAGCTCCTACACAGATACGCAGTATTTT	CASSLYSSYTDTQYF
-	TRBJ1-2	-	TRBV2	TGTGCCAGCAGCCCGGGGGGGGTCGGGGGAAGTCAACATGGCTACACCTTC	CASSPGGVGGSQHGYTF
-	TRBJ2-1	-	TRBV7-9	TGTGCCAGCAGCTCCTGGACTTATTACAATGAGCAGTTCTTC	CASSSWTYYNEQFF
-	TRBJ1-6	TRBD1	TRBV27	TGTGCCAGCAGGTACTACAGGGGGCCCAGTTCACCCCTCCACTTT	CASRYYRGPSSPLHF
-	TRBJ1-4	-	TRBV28	TGTGCCAGCAGTCTAGGGGGTCCGGGAAATGAAAAACTGTTTTTT	CASSLGGPGNEKLFF
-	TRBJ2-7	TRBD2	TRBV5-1	TGCGCCAGCAGCATGAAAGGACTAGCTTGGGAGCAGTACTTC	CASSMKGLAWEQYF
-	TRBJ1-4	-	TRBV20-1	TGCAGTGCCCAGGGGAATGAAAAACTGTTTTTT	CSAQGNEKLFF
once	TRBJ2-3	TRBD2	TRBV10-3	TGTGCCATCAGTGAGTCTAGCGGGAGTGGCACAGATACGCAGTATTTT	CAISESSGSGTDTQYF
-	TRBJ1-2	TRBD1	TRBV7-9	TGTGCCAGCAGCCGGACAGGGGGAGAATGGGGCTACACCTTC	CASSRTGGEWGYTF
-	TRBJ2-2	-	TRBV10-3	TGTGCCATCAGTGAGTCTAACGGGGGGCGGACCGGGGAGCTGTTTTTT	CAISESNGGRTGELFF
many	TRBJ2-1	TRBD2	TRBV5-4	TGTGCCAGCAGCTTGATAAAGCGGGATAAGTTCTTC	CASSLIKRDKFF
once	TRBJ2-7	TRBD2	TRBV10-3	TGTGCCATCAGGACTAGCGGGACCTACGAGCAGTACTTC	CAIRTSGTYEQYF
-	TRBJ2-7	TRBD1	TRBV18	TGTGCCAGCTCACCGAGACAGGGGACGGTCAACTACGAGCAGTACTTC	CASSPRQGTVNYEQYF
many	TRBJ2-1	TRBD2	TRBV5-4	TGTGCCAGCAGCCTAGCGGGAGGGAATGAGCAGTTCTTC	CASSLAGGNEQFF
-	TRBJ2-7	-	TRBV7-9	TGTGCCAGCAGCTCCGCCGTTGGCCTCCAGTACTTC	CASSSAVGLQYF